A single sample is the source of the 19 T cell receptor beta chains below, sequenced in a study of blood T cells in healthy people across ages. PCR was performed a second time for 7 to 11 cycles using a sample-barcoded 5' primer and a J-beta primer mix. TCRdb reprocessed the 5' RACE reads with MiXCR, giving one entry per CDR3 protein. The data show about 1,000,000 distinct CDR3 sequences, with less than 50% seen just once and 18% held by the top ten. Sequencing was done on a sample of blood. These TCRs come from a woman aged 55-70 years in good health.

The chain is built from TRBV20-1 and TRBJ2-7; D may be TRBD2 (6 bases). The CDR3 contains 15 residues. Trimming cost V 0 bases and J 0 bases, with 12 bases left between them. Per the germline V gene, CDR1 is DFQATT and CDR2 is SNEGSKA (reference sequence). DNA for the CDR3: TGCAGTGCTAGAGATCTTGCGGGGTCCTCCTACGAGCAGTACTTC. The encoded protein is CSARDLAGSSYEQYF.

This clonotype came up a few times. This chain joins TRBV29-1 and TRBJ1-1; D is undetermined. The CDR3 has 13 residues. Per germline, CDR1 SQVTM and CDR2 ANQGSEA. V was pared by 3 bases and J by 3 bases, with 11 bases between. CDR3 sequence (DNA): TGCAGCGTTGAGCACGGTGTAGACACTGAAGCTTTCTTT. Translated, it gives CSVEHGVDTEAFF.

This clonotype has a single count. The chain combines TRBV29-1 with TRBJ1-1; 8 nucleotides align to TRBD1. Trimming took 6 bases from V and 1 from J; bases not matched to a gene: 4. This CDR3 has 13 residues. In germline, CDR1 is SQVTM, CDR2 ANQGSEA. The CDR3 DNA follows: TGCAGCGTCACAGGGGGTCGGAACACTGAAGCTTTCTTT. Protein: CSVTGGRNTEAFF.

The chain links TRBV5-1 to TRBJ2-1; unclear D gene. The CDR3 length is 14 residues. With 0 bases removed from V and 6 bases from J, the gap between germline ends came to 10 bases. Germline-derived CDR1 and CDR2 are SGHRS and YFSETQ. CDR3: CASSLGTLPNEQFF. In nucleotides, the CDR3 is TGCGCCAGCAGCTTGGGGACCCTCCCCAATGAGCAGTTCTTC. Combining the CDR3 with reference TRBV5-1 and TRBJ2-1 gives the whole variable domain KAGVTQTPRYLIKTRGQQVTLSCSPISGHRSVSWYQQTPGQGLQFLFEYFSETQRNKGNFPGRFSGRQFSNSRSEMNVSTLELGDSALYLCASSLGTLPNEQFFGPGTRLTVL.

This clonotype was detected once. V and J are TRBV6-1 and TRBJ2-6; D is possibly TRBD1 or TRBD2 (6 bases each). Per the germline V gene, CDR1 is MNHNS and CDR2 is SASEGT. Trimming took off 8 bases at V and 0 bases at J, with 14 bases between the two ends. CDR3 size: 16 residues. This chain's CDR3 is CASEGGSRSGANVLTF. The CDR3 DNA reads TGTGCCAGCGAGGGGGGCTCCCGCTCTGGGGCCAACGTCCTGACTTTC.

This chain links TRBV6-5 with TRBJ2-5; D not resolved. The CDR3 sequence is 14 residues long. Germline V gene lookup returns CDR1 MNHEY and CDR2 SVGAGI. The germline V and J ends were trimmed by 2 bases and 0 bases, with 7 bases remaining between them. The CDR3 sequence: CASSYTEYQETQYF. The CDR3 DNA reads TGTGCCAGCAGTTACACGGAATACCAAGAGACCCAGTACTTC.

The chain links TRBV7-9 to TRBJ2-1, with 10 bases aligning to TRBD2. CDR1 is SEHNR, CDR2 FQNEAQ, per germline (reference sequence). The CDR3 consists of 14 residues. J gave up 10 bases and V 5 bases, and 8 bases lay outside the gene matches. CDR3 bases: TGTGCCAGCAGCGCAGGACTAGCGGCACCGGAGCAGTTCTTC. Translating gives CASSAGLAAPEQFF.

J is TRBJ1-4 and V is TRBV5-1; 7 bases agree with TRBD1. CDR3 length: 13 amino acids. The V and J ends lost 3 bases and 6 bases, in that order; junction bases with no gene match: 2. Germline CDR1 and CDR2: SGHRS and YFSETQ. The CDR3 sequence: CASSWGTDEKLFF. For the CDR3, the DNA is TGCGCCAGCAGCTGGGGGACAGATGAAAAACTGTTTTTT.

Turning to this clonotype: This may be a read error, as it is one base from a much larger clone. J is TRBJ2-1 and V is TRBV7-9; unclear D gene. V was cut by 5 bases and J by 12 bases, with 20 bases left in between. The CDR3 is 14 residues long. Germline V gives CDR1 SEHNR, CDR2 FQNEAQ (reference sequence). DNA of the CDR3: TGTGCCAGCAGCCCTCCGGTAGCAAGCGATGGGCAGTTCTTC. Its translation: CASSPPVASDGQFF.

The genes are TRBV12-3 or TRBV12-4 and TRBJ2-1, with D possibly being TRBD2 (6 bases). The CDR3 has 16 residues. V dropped 6 bases and J dropped 13 bases, with 28 bases sitting between them. The CDR3 protein is CASSFGWGERRETQFF. In DNA, the CDR3 is TGTGCCAGCAGCTTCGGTTGGGGGGAGCGAAGGGAGACCCAGTTCTTC.

This clonotype was counted only a few times. This chain connects TRBV7-2 to TRBJ2-3; TRBD2 is a possible D gene (6 bases). This CDR3 spans 14 amino acids. Germline-derived CDR1 and CDR2 are SGHTA and FQGNSA. V was pared by 5 bases and J by 1 base, with 10 bases between. CDR3 loop: CASSVQRGTDTQYF. CDR3 nucleotide sequence: TGTGCCAGCAGCGTTCAGCGGGGCACAGATACGCAGTATTTT.

This clonotype was recorded at least ten times. This chain joins TRBV5-1 and TRBJ2-7, with 9 bases that match TRBD2. The CDR3 totals 15 residues. CDR1 SGHRS and CDR2 YFSETQ come from the germline V gene. V dropped 1 base and J dropped 5; count of bases not matched to a gene: 7. The CDR3, as DNA: TGCGCCAGCAGCTTGTCCGGGACTAGCTTCCACGAGCAGTACTTC. Translated: CASSLSGTSFHEQYF.

This chain joins TRBV4-1 and TRBJ2-5; D tentatively reads TRBD1 or TRBD2 (5 bases each). Between the trimmed V and J ends, which lost 1 base and 11 bases, there was a span of 20 bases. Germline CDR1 is MGHRA and CDR2 is YSYEKL. The CDR3 is 15 residues long. Here the CDR3 DNA reads TGCGCCAGCAGCCAAGTGCTGGGACCTAGCAATGAGCAGTACTTC. Protein product: CASSQVLGPSNEQYF.

This clonotype turned up a few times. V is TRBV27 and J is TRBJ2-5; D might be TRBD2 (6 bases). Germline CDR1 MNHEY, CDR2 SMNVEV (reference sequence). The V end was cut by 2 bases, the J end by 2 bases, with 9 bases between. CDR3 length equals 14 residues. CDR3 in amino acids: CASSLRGEQETQYF. CDR3 in DNA: TGTGCCAGCAGTTTACGCGGGGAGCAAGAGACCCAGTACTTC.

There are a few counts of this clonotype. V and J are TRBV3-1 and TRBJ2-5; tentatively, D is TRBD2 (5 bases). Germline CDR1 is LGHDT and CDR2 is YNNKEL (reference sequence). V was pared by 0 bases and J by 2 bases, with 10 bases between. CDR3 size: 15 residues. The CDR3 region is CASSQDRTDQETQYF. For the CDR3, the DNA is TGTGCCAGCAGCCAAGACAGGACTGATCAAGAGACCCAGTACTTC.

The rearrangement links TRBV6-6 to TRBJ2-1; TRBD1 might be the D (6 bases). The ends were cut back, 6 bases at V and 5 bases at J, with 14 bases in the middle. CDR1 and CDR2 (germline): MNHNY, SVGAGI (reference sequence). This CDR3 comprises 14 residues. CDR3 DNA: TGTGCCAGCAGATTGGACAGTCACGACAATGAGCAGTTCTTC. Its protein is CASRLDSHDNEQFF.

This clonotype was seen only a few times. This chain links TRBV12-3 or TRBV12-4 with TRBJ2-5, with 8 positions matching TRBD2. Gene TRBJ2-7 matches the end of the DNA better, so the J call may be wrong. This CDR3 has 15 amino acids. The CDR3 nucleotides are TGTGCCAGCAGTTTAGAACCAGCGGGAGCCTACGAGCAGTACTTC. This encodes CASSLEPAGAYEQYF.

The chain has TRBV18 and TRBJ2-1; TRBD1 agrees at 7 bases. V shed 4 bases and J 8 bases; nucleotides not matched to a gene: 5. The CDR3 spans 13 residues. CDR1 and CDR2 (germline): KGHSH, LQKENI. CDR3: CASSRLQGDEQFF. The CDR3 bases are TGTGCCAGCTCACGACTTCAGGGGGATGAGCAGTTCTTC.

This clonotype was counted at least ten times. This chain links TRBV4-2 with TRBJ2-3, with a weak D call TRBD2 (6 bases). Germline V lookup: CDR1 LGHNA, CDR2 YNFKEQ. The CDR3 is made up of 15 amino acids. Trimming removed 7 bases from V and 2 bases from J, with 16 bases in between. As DNA, the CDR3 is TGTGCCAGCATGGAGGGGCCGGCAGTCACAGATACGCAGTATTTT. Translated, it gives CASMEGPAVTDTQYF.